This passage covers 24 T cell receptor beta chains from one sample sequenced in a study of OX40 agonist ivuxolimab in advanced cancers. Here immunoSEQ multiplex PCR was the method, and the copy in TCRdb shows in-frame clones only, minus some. The sample includes over 30,000 clones, roughly 84% of them seen just once. Sequences were derived from CD4+ or CD8+ T cells sorted from blood, sampled in a trial of the OX40 agonist ivuxolimab. Receptors were obtained from an adult with an advanced solid tumor such as melanoma, head and neck, liver or kidney cancer.

This chain connects TRBV6-1 to TRBJ2-7; no reliable D call. CDR3 size: 15 residues. V lost 7 bases and J lost 2, with 18 bases in between. Germline-derived CDR1 and CDR2 are MNHNS and SASEGT. CDR3 amino acids: CASTSISLPTYEQYF. CDR3 DNA sequence: TGTGCCAGCACCTCGATAAGCTTGCCCACCTACGAGCAGTACTTC.

The chain joins TRBV14 to TRBJ1-5; D is unresolved. The ends were cut back, 2 bases at V and 4 bases at J, with 9 bases in the middle. There are 14 residues in the CDR3. Germline lookup yields CDR1 SGHDN and CDR2 FVKESK. In nucleotides, the CDR3 is TGTGCCAGCAGCCAAAACCCGTCTAATCAGCCCCAGCATTTT. Translation gives CASSQNPSNQPQHF.

The rearrangement joins TRBV19 to TRBJ1-6; the D is unclear. V was cut by 6 bases and J by 6 bases, with 21 bases left in between. This CDR3 region has 17 residues. CDR1 LNHDA and CDR2 SQIVND come from the germline V gene (reference sequence). The CDR3 sequence is CASSRRGSHQANSPLHF. The CDR3 DNA reads TGTGCCAGTAGCCGCCGCGGGTCGCACCAAGCTAATTCACCCCTCCACTTT.

The chain combines TRBV9 with TRBJ2-1, with D unresolved. This CDR3 contains 14 residues. Germline CDR1 reads SGDLS; CDR2 reads YYNGEE. Trimming shortened V by 0 bases and J by 10 bases, and 14 bases separated the two germline ends. Here the CDR3 reads CASSVGQSPGEQFF. In nucleotides, the CDR3 is TGTGCCAGCAGCGTAGGTCAGTCCCCTGGCGAGCAGTTCTTC.

The genes are TRBV10-3 and TRBJ2-3, with 10 nucleotides matching TRBD2. Trimming removed 0 bases from V and 5 bases from J; junction bases left unmatched: 8. Germline-derived CDR1 and CDR2 are ENHRY and SYGVKD. The CDR3 loop spans 17 amino acids. The CDR3 coding sequence is TGTGCCATCAGTGAGTCAACGTTTAGGACTAGCGGAGATACGCAGTATTTT. Translating it yields CAISESTFRTSGDTQYF.

This clone was observed a handful of times. The chain is built from TRBV4-1 and TRBJ2-3, with 14 positions matching TRBD2. Germline V gene sequence: CDR1 MGHRA, CDR2 YSYEKL. CDR3 length: 20 amino acids. Trimming took 0 bases from V and 4 from J; bases not matched to a gene: 12. CDR3 sequence reads: CASSQDRGTSGGRGADTQYF. The CDR3 DNA reads TGCGCCAGCAGCCAAGACAGGGGGACTAGCGGGGGCAGGGGCGCAGATACGCAGTATTTT.

A single count supports this clone. This chain joins TRBV5-6 and TRBJ1-4; weak D call: TRBD1 (5 bases). V was trimmed by 0 bases and J by 4 bases, leaving 10 bases between them. Germline values: CDR1 SGHDT, CDR2 YYEEEE. The CDR3 runs 15 residues. In DNA, the CDR3 is TGTGCCAGCAGCTTGGTTGGTCAGGGTAATGAAAAACTGTTTTTT. Amino acid sequence: CASSLVGQGNEKLFF.

In this sample, this clone turned up once. The J gene is TRBJ2-2, the V gene TRBV18; D is unclear. The CDR3 loop spans 13 amino acids. Germline CDR1 KGHSH, CDR2 LQKENI. V was trimmed by 2 bases and J by 4 bases, leaving 5 bases between them. CDR3 sequence: CASSPGSTGELFF. The CDR3 nucleotides are TGTGCCAGCTCACCAGGGTCCACCGGGGAGCTGTTTTTT.

The chain combines TRBV6-5 with TRBJ1-2, with 7 bases that match TRBD1. V gave up 2 bases and J gave up 3 bases; unmatched junction bases: 6. The CDR3 is made up of 15 amino acids. Germline V gene lookup returns CDR1 MNHEY and CDR2 SVGAGI. The CDR3 nucleotides are TGTGCCAGCAGTTACCACGGACAGGAGTACTATGGCTACACCTTC. Protein sequence: CASSYHGQEYYGYTF.

This chain uses TRBV4-2 with TRBJ2-1; D may be TRBD1 or TRBD2 (6 bases each). Looked up from germline, CDR1 is LGHNA and CDR2 is YNFKEQ. V lost 1 base and J lost 2, with 12 bases in between. The CDR3 extends over 16 amino acids. CDR3 DNA: TGTGCCAGCAGCCAAGTCGGGGGCTGGACCTACAATGAGCAGTTCTTC. Translation: CASSQVGGWTYNEQFF.

This clone came up a few times. The gene calls are TRBV5-1 and TRBJ2-5, with 15 bases fitting TRBD2. CDR3 length: 16 residues. With 4 bases clipped from V and 2 bases from J, the junction kept 3 bases outside the gene matches. Germline V lookup: CDR1 SGHRS, CDR2 YFSETQ. CDR3 coding DNA: TGCGCCAGCAGCCTGGGACTAGCGGGGGGACAAGAGACCCAGTACTTC. Its translation: CASSLGLAGGQETQYF.

The V gene is TRBV27, the J gene TRBJ1-6; D is possibly TRBD1 (6 bases). The CDR3 is made up of 15 amino acids. Germline CDR1 reads MNHEY; CDR2 reads SMNVEV (reference sequence). Deletions cut 5 bases from V and 2 bases from J, with 10 bases between. This CDR3 reads CASSPGDPYNSPLHF. The DNA for the CDR3 is TGTGCCAGCAGTCCAGGGGACCCCTATAATTCACCCCTCCACTTT.

This sequence joins TRBV19 and TRBJ2-7, with 8 nucleotides matching TRBD2. CDR1 and CDR2 from the germline V gene are LNHDA and SQIVND (reference sequence). Germline trimming cut 5 bases from V and 0 bases from J; bases unmatched to any gene: 3. This CDR3 is 14 amino acids long. This CDR3 is CASSGTSLSYEQYF. The DNA of the CDR3 is TGTGCCAGTAGTGGGACTAGTCTCTCCTACGAGCAGTACTTC.

This rearrangement joins TRBV6-1 to TRBJ2-7; 9 bases map to TRBD2. CDR3 length: 13 residues. V lost 6 bases to trimming and J lost 5 bases; unmatched junction nucleotides: 5. CDR1 is MNHNS, CDR2 SASEGT, per germline. In DNA, the CDR3 is TGTGCCAGCAGGACTAGCGGACCACACGAGCAGTACTTC. Amino acid sequence: CASRTSGPHEQYF.

The chain combines TRBV19 with TRBJ1-3; D is uncertain. V lost 3 bases and J lost 0, with 6 bases in between. The CDR3 is 14 residues long. CDR1 and CDR2 (germline): LNHDA, SQIVND (reference sequence). The CDR3 loop reads CASSIQSSGNTIYF. The CDR3, as DNA: TGTGCCAGTAGTATCCAGAGCTCTGGAAACACCATATATTTT.

This chain connects TRBV4-1 to TRBJ2-5; weak D call: TRBD1 (5 bases). In germline, CDR1 is MGHRA, CDR2 YSYEKL. V lost 2 bases, J lost 7 bases, and 14 bases lay in between. CDR3 size: 14 residues. The DNA for the CDR3 is TGCGCCAGCAGCCAAAACGCAGGGAAGGGGACCCAGTACTTC. Translation gives CASSQNAGKGTQYF.

This chain uses TRBV6-6 with TRBJ1-1; D unclear. The CDR3 has 13 residues. Germline assignment: CDR1 MNHNY and CDR2 SVGAGI (reference sequence). V lost 5 bases, J lost 5 bases, and 12 bases lay in between. The CDR3 DNA is TGTGCCAGCAGTCGCCAGAGTGGGACTGAAGCTTTCTTT. As protein: CASSRQSGTEAFF.

V gene TRBV5-1 combines with J gene TRBJ2-3; TRBD1 agrees at 7 bases. The ends lost 0 bases at V and 3 bases at J; junction bases unmatched: 10. There are 17 residues in the CDR3. Germline V lookup: CDR1 SGHRS, CDR2 YFSETQ. CDR3 residues: CASSLGGGRVGTDTQYF. The CDR3 bases are TGCGCCAGCAGCTTGGGAGGGGGCAGAGTAGGAACAGATACGCAGTATTTT.

This clone was recorded once. The chain joins TRBV7-7 to TRBJ2-7; 10 nucleotides agree with TRBD2. Germline trimming cut 3 bases from V and 3 bases from J; bases unmatched to any gene: 8. The CDR3 has 16 residues. Germline V gives CDR1 SSHAT, CDR2 FNYEAQ (reference sequence). The CDR3 bases are TGTGCCAGCAGCTTTAGCGGGGGGTCTCACAGCTACGAGCAGTACTTC. It is translated as CASSFSGGSHSYEQYF. Full variable domain (rest looked up from reference TRBV7-7 and TRBJ2-7): GAGVSQSPRYKVTKRGQDVTLRCDPISSHATLYWYQQALGQGPEFLTYFNYEAQPDKSGLPSDRFSAERPEGSISTLTIQRTEQRDSAMYRCASSFSGGSHSYEQYFGPGTRLTVT.

The rearrangement joins TRBV6-6 to TRBJ2-1; 10 positions agree with TRBD1. CDR3 length equals 15 residues. Germline-derived CDR1 and CDR2 are MNHNY and SVGAGI (reference sequence). J lost 2 bases, V lost 6 bases, and 4 bases had no gene match. The CDR3 bases are TGTGCCAGCAGGGCGGGACAGGGGACCTACAATGAGCAGTTCTTC. It codes for CASRAGQGTYNEQFF.

CDR3 residues: CAWSMGFANTGELFF. The CDR3, as DNA: TGTGCCTGGAGTATGGGTTTCGCGAACACCGGGGAGCTGTTTTTT. The chain employs TRBV30 and TRBJ2-2; D gene unclear. The germline CDR1 and CDR2 sequences are GTSNPN and SVGIG (reference sequence). The CDR3 extends over 15 amino acids. V was cut by 2 bases and J by 0 bases, with 10 bases left in between. Combining the CDR3 with reference TRBV30 and TRBJ2-2 gives the whole variable domain SQTIHQWPATLVQPVGSPLSLECTVEGTSNPNLYWYRQAAGRGLQLLFYSVGIGQISSEVPQNLSASRPQDRQFILSSKKLLLSDSGFYLCAWSMGFANTGELFFGEGSRLTVL.

The V and J genes are TRBV28 and TRBJ2-2; no reliable D call. This CDR3 is 14 amino acids long. CDR1 is MDHEN, CDR2 SYDVKM, per germline. V lost 6 bases to trimming and J lost 3 bases, with 11 bases between them. This CDR3 is CASSPDIDTGELFF. CDR3 nucleotides: TGTGCCAGCAGCCCTGACATCGACACCGGGGAGCTGTTTTTT.

The V and J genes are TRBV19 and TRBJ2-2, with 9 bases lining up with TRBD2. The germline gives CDR1 LNHDA, CDR2 SQIVND (reference sequence). After removal of 2 bases from V and 7 bases from J, the junction contained 8 bases not matched to a gene. The CDR3 covers 16 residues. The CDR3: CASSIIRRGGLGELFF. DNA for the CDR3: TGTGCCAGTAGTATAATTAGGCGGGGGGGCCTCGGGGAGCTGTTTTTT.

The rearrangement links TRBV4-1 to TRBJ2-7; 10 nucleotides agree with TRBD2. The trim removed 1 base at V and 4 bases at J, leaving 7 bases unmatched. Looked up from germline, CDR1 is MGHRA and CDR2 is YSYEKL. The CDR3 extends over 16 amino acids. CDR3 nucleotides: TGCGCCAGCAGCCAAGCCCCGGGACTAGCGAGTTACGAGCAGTACTTC. This sequence encodes CASSQAPGLASYEQYF.